This T cell receptor beta chain was sequenced during a study of CD8+ T cells in alopecia areata. Germline V gene lookup returns CDR1 LGHNA and CDR2 YNFKEQ. This CDR3 region has 12 residues. V lost 0 bases to trimming and J lost 11 bases, with 10 bases between them. The authors extracted RNA and reverse transcribed it into cDNA as the sequencing template. Assay: immunoSEQ multiplex PCR; the TCRdb copy retains only in-frame clones and omits some. The sample records approximately 110,000 clones, 50% to 65% being singletons. Treatment denoted: oral pan-JAK inhibitor, 5-10 mg twice daily. Peripheral blood and lesional scalp punch biopsies came from alopecia areata patients. Study observations and caveats: On tofacitinib, scalp clonality and expanded CD8+ clones among top 100 fell significantly. Possibly as an HLA-related effect, TCR sharing across patients appeared less clear than in mice.

About this clone itself: No antigen is known for it.

This sequence joins TRBV4-2 and TRBJ1-2; D may be TRBD1 (5 bases). Sample: CD4+ T cells sorted from blood, taken at week 24, from a patient treated with tofacitinib. This receptor was obtained from a human donor with alopecia areata. CDR3: CASSQDTGGYTF. The CDR3 DNA is TGTGCCAGCAGCCAAGATACGGGGGGGTACACCTTC.